A single TCR beta chain is shown here with its context. V lost 1 base to trimming and J lost 0 bases, with 10 bases between them. The germline V gene has CDR1 SEHNR and CDR2 FQNEAQ (reference sequence). CDR3 size: 15 residues. The protocol was immunoSEQ multiplex PCR, while the TCRdb copy is restricted to in-frame clones and leaves out a portion. The table lists about 660,000 clones, approximately 90% of them singletons. The sample is drawn from a study of shared T cell receptors in the human thymus. The same data also went into a second study, on human thymus T cells. From that report: The sample donors, healthy Finnish infants, were having corrective surgery for congenital heart defects. Corrective cardiac operations yielded the resected thymus tissue. V and J genes seemed to be used with bias in thymic and blood repertoires. Unrelated individuals reportedly shared highly overlapping thymic TCR repertoires.

The sequencing sample was made of thymocytes. The receptor's source is a boy in the first two years of life with a congenital heart defect. The V and J genes are TRBV7-9 and TRBJ2-7, with D possibly matching TRBD1 (6 bases). CDR3 sequence: CASSLGRGSSYEQYF. CDR3 nucleotides: TGTGCCAGCAGCTTAGGTAGGGGGAGCTCCTACGAGCAGTACTTC.